Shown below are 21 T cell receptor beta chains from a single sample sequenced in a study of blood T cell repertoires in COVID-19. This table comes from immunoSEQ multiplex PCR, and its TCRdb copy is limited to in-frame clones, with some not included. The data show about 88,000 clones, about 90% seen once. Input material: peripheral blood. All receptors come from a human donor with active COVID-19. The donor label of this sample is uncertain.

This clone showed up just once. The chain uses TRBV28 and TRBJ2-7, with D tentatively TRBD1 (6 bases). The CDR3 runs 14 residues. Germline-derived CDR1 and CDR2 are MDHEN and SYDVKM. With 10 bases removed from V and 1 base from J, the gap between germline ends came to 17 bases. The CDR3: CATQRYRDSYEQYF. For the CDR3, the DNA is TGTGCCACCCAACGGTACAGGGATTCCTACGAGCAGTACTTC.

This clone was seen a few times. The V and J genes are TRBV19 and TRBJ2-3; 8 positions match TRBD1. The ends lost 7 bases at V and 6 bases at J; junction bases unmatched: 9. CDR1 and CDR2 (germline): LNHDA, SQIVND (reference sequence). The CDR3 extends over 14 amino acids. The CDR3 sequence: CASTSRGRWDTQYF. The CDR3 DNA reads TGTGCCAGTACGTCCAGGGGGCGCTGGGATACGCAGTATTTT.

V is TRBV7-2 and J is TRBJ2-3; TRBD2 aligns across 10 bases. Germline CDR1 SGHTA, CDR2 FQGNSA. The CDR3 extends over 18 amino acids. V gave up 2 bases and J gave up 1 base; unmatched junction bases: 9. The CDR3 DNA follows: TGTGCCAGCAGCTTATCGGCTAGCGGGGGCCATCGCACAGATACGCAGTATTTT. The encoded protein is CASSLSASGGHRTDTQYF.

The chain carries TRBV24-1 and TRBJ2-3; 9 nucleotides agree with TRBD1. The CDR3 runs 15 residues. CDR1 is KGHDR and CDR2 is SFDVKD in the germline V gene. J was trimmed by 5 bases and V by 5 bases; bases with no gene match: 7. Written as DNA, the CDR3 is TGTGCCACCAGTGTCCGACAGGGGGAGAGAGATACGCAGTATTTT. This codes for CATSVRQGERDTQYF.

This rearrangement joins TRBV7-8 to TRBJ2-2; no firm D call. CDR3 size: 13 residues. Germline V gene lookup returns CDR1 SGHVS and CDR2 FQNEAQ. V was clipped by 1 base and J by 8 bases, with 8 bases between them. CDR3 nucleotide sequence: TGTGCCAGCAGCTTAGTGGTTGCGGGGGAGCTGTTTTTT. Translating gives CASSLVVAGELFF.

This chain uses TRBV5-1 with TRBJ2-5; 12 bases line up with TRBD2. This CDR3 spans 18 amino acids. Germline V gives CDR1 SGHRS, CDR2 YFSETQ. V was clipped by 4 bases and J by 4 bases; unmatched bases: 14. CDR3 sequence: CASSTTDSSGGAGETQYF. The CDR3 coding sequence is TGCGCCAGCAGCACTACAGATTCTAGCGGGGGGGCCGGAGAGACCCAGTACTTC.

This chain uses TRBV5-6 with TRBJ1-1; 7 bases are a match to TRBD1. V lost 1 base to trimming and J lost 4 bases; unmatched junction nucleotides: 10. The CDR3 totals 16 residues. The germline V gene has CDR1 SGHDT and CDR2 YYEEEE. CDR3 nucleotides: TGTGCCAGCAGCTTGTTCGCCCGACAGGGAGGCACTGAAGCTTTCTTT. This sequence encodes CASSLFARQGGTEAFF.

This clone was recorded a few times. V is TRBV2 and J is TRBJ2-1, with 13 bases that match TRBD2. Looked up from germline, CDR1 is SNHLY and CDR2 is FYNNEI. Germline trimming cut 3 bases from V and 10 bases from J; bases unmatched to any gene: 3. The CDR3 sequence is 14 residues long. The CDR3 reads CASSDPGLAGEQFF. The CDR3 DNA sequence: TGTGCCAGCAGTGACCCGGGACTAGCGGGGGAGCAGTTCTTC.

V and J are TRBV9 and TRBJ2-2; D possibly corresponds to TRBD1 (5 bases). This CDR3 region has 18 residues. Trimming removed 0 bases from V and 2 bases from J, with 17 bases in between. Germline V lookup: CDR1 SGDLS, CDR2 YYNGEE. CDR3 amino acids: CASSVDPGITANTGELFF. The DNA of the CDR3 is TGTGCCAGCAGCGTAGATCCAGGGATAACAGCCAACACCGGGGAGCTGTTTTTT.

This chain joins TRBV5-6 and TRBJ1-2, with 9 bases fitting TRBD1. CDR1 is SGHDT, CDR2 YYEEEE, per germline. The CDR3 runs 16 residues. The ends lost 0 bases at V and 6 bases at J; junction bases unmatched: 9. The CDR3 DNA is TGTGCCAGCAGCTTGGCTACAGGGGGCGCGGTTCATGGCTACACCTTC. Amino acid sequence: CASSLATGGAVHGYTF.

V gene TRBV7-3 combines with J gene TRBJ1-1; 7 bases match TRBD1. V lost 5 bases, J lost 1 base, and 13 bases stayed unmatched. The CDR3 length is 17 residues. CDR1 SGHTA and CDR2 FQGTGA come from the germline V gene. CDR3 sequence: CASSPRGGGGSNTEAFF. As DNA, the CDR3 is TGTGCCAGCAGCCCCCGTGGAGGGGGCGGATCGAACACTGAAGCTTTCTTT.

The rearrangement uses TRBV11-3 and TRBJ2-7, with 9 positions matching TRBD2. The length of the CDR3 is 14 residues. The germline V gene encodes CDR1 SGHNT and CDR2 YENEEA. J was trimmed by 0 bases and V by 5 bases; bases with no gene match: 2. For the CDR3, the DNA is TGTGCCAGCAGCGTGACTAGCGGCTCCTACGAGCAGTACTTC. Encoded protein: CASSVTSGSYEQYF. Drawing the rest from reference TRBV11-3 and TRBJ2-7, the complete variable domain is EAGVVQSPRYKIIEKKQPVAFWCNPISGHNTLYWYLQNLGQGPELLIRYENEEAVDDSQLPKDRFSAERLKGVDSTLKIQPAELGDSAVYLCASSVTSGSYEQYFGPGTRLTVT.

V is TRBV6-1 and J is TRBJ2-5, with D perhaps TRBD1 (5 bases). CDR1 is MNHNS and CDR2 is SASEGT in the germline V gene. This CDR3 has 17 residues. V was trimmed by 3 bases and J by 7 bases, leaving 24 bases between them. The CDR3 nucleotides read TGTGCCAGCAGTGACCTCAGGGCTCCCATACCAAGAAGGACCCAGTACTTC. Its protein is CASSDLRAPIPRRTQYF.

The CDR3 is CASSLVGLADQETQYF. The CDR3 DNA is TGTGCCAGCAGCTTAGTCGGACTAGCGGACCAAGAGACCCAGTACTTC. This rearrangement joins TRBV7-9 to TRBJ2-5; TRBD2 agrees at 10 bases. CDR3 length: 16 amino acids. Unmatched junction bases numbered 2, after V lost 1 base and J lost 0 bases. CDR1 is SEHNR and CDR2 is FQNEAQ in the germline V gene (reference sequence).

The chain carries TRBV28 and TRBJ2-2, with 12 bases matching TRBD1. Germline V CDR1 and CDR2: MDHEN, SYDVKM. V lost 11 bases and J lost 7; bases outside the gene matches: 11. The CDR3 extends over 15 amino acids. The CDR3 loop is CARYPGQGAGGELFF. The CDR3 region has the DNA TGTGCCCGCTACCCGGGACAGGGGGCTGGCGGGGAGCTGTTTTTT. Together with reference TRBV28 and TRBJ2-2, the CDR3 gives the full variable domain: DVKVTQSSRYLVKRTGEKVFLECVQDMDHENMFWYRQDPGLGLRLIYFSYDVKMKEKGDIPEGYSVSREKKERFSLILESASTNQTSMYLCARYPGQGAGGELFFGEGSRLTVL.

The chain carries TRBV7-9 and TRBJ2-2, with 8 bases identical to TRBD1. Germline V gives CDR1 SEHNR, CDR2 FQNEAQ (reference sequence). The CDR3 has 15 amino acids. V shed 4 bases, J shed 0 bases, and the junction held 1 base outside the gene matches. CDR3 in amino acids: CASSSTGANTGELFF. The CDR3 DNA reads as TGTGCCAGCAGCTCGACAGGGGCGAACACCGGGGAGCTGTTTTTT.

This clone was seen a few times. V and J are TRBV10-2 and TRBJ2-7; 8 bases line up with TRBD2. Per the germline V gene, CDR1 is WSHSY and CDR2 is SAAADI. V shed 9 bases, J shed 0 bases, and the junction held 10 bases outside the gene matches. The CDR3 runs to 15 residues. The CDR3 sequence is CASLLKRGISYEQYF. The DNA of the CDR3 is TGCGCCAGTCTGTTGAAGCGGGGGATCTCCTACGAGCAGTACTTC.

This chain joins TRBV28 and TRBJ2-7; TRBD1 agrees at 9 bases. Germline V CDR1 and CDR2: MDHEN, SYDVKM. The CDR3 loop spans 14 amino acids. Trimming cost V 8 bases and J 2 bases; bases outside gene matches: 7. CDR3 sequence reads: CASDRDRDPYEQYF. CDR3 bases: TGTGCCAGCGACCGGGACAGGGACCCCTACGAGCAGTACTTC.

In its sample, this clone was seen once. This chain links TRBV6-1 with TRBJ2-6, with D perhaps TRBD1 (5 bases). Germline CDR1 is MNHNS and CDR2 is SASEGT. This CDR3 region has 16 residues. V lost 4 bases and J 0 bases, leaving 10 bases between the germline ends. CDR3: CASSVRQSSGANVLTF. The CDR3 bases are TGTGCCAGCAGTGTACGACAGAGCTCTGGGGCCAACGTCCTGACTTTC.

CDR3 in amino acids: CATSEPTESPSNEQFF. In DNA form, the CDR3 reads TGTGCCACCAGTGAACCGACAGAGTCACCCAGCAATGAGCAGTTCTTC. J is TRBJ2-1 and V is TRBV24-1, with D possibly TRBD1 on 5 matching bases. The germline gives CDR1 KGHDR, CDR2 SFDVKD. This CDR3 comprises 16 residues. The V and J ends lost 4 bases and 6 bases respectively, with 18 bases between them.

The V gene is TRBV27, the J gene TRBJ1-1, with 7 bases fitting TRBD1. Germline CDR1 is MNHEY and CDR2 is SMNVEV (reference sequence). V shed 2 bases, J shed 9 bases, and the junction held 3 bases outside the gene matches. This CDR3 comprises 12 residues. The CDR3 protein is CASSLPGQKAFF. CDR3 nucleotides: TGTGCCAGCAGTTTACCGGGACAGAAAGCTTTCTTT.